Included here is one TCR beta chain sequence, with context. What it binds is not known. The sample is drawn from a study of human T cells and chemical hapten exposure. About the study: The study sensitized with 2% DPC on a 2 cm by 2 cm patch of upper inner arm skin. Regarding the study as a whole: The number of TCRs over 1 in 1000 frequency stayed unchanged after DPC. PT1 expanded TCR numbers rose with patch test score.

The sample's time point: pre-sensitization, week 0. Stated treatment: therapeutic diphenylcyclopropenone sensitization with weekly scalp DPC. The germline CDR1 and CDR2 sequences are SGHRS and YFSETQ. V was trimmed by 1 base and J by 0 bases, leaving 8 bases between them. This CDR3 is 15 amino acids long. TCRdb redid the calling of the RACE reads with MiXCR, one entry per CDR3 protein. The data show about 260,000 distinct CDR3 sequences, approximately 8.4% seen once. Sequencing used whole blood, obtained in connection with sensitization to the hapten diphenylcyclopropenone (DPC). This chain uses TRBV5-1 with TRBJ2-1; tentative D call: TRBD1 (6 bases). The receptor comes from a woman in her thirties or forties with alopecia areata. Some clones in this sample may be carry-over from other donors' samples. The CDR3 is CASSLTDSSYNEQFF. Here the CDR3 DNA reads TGCGCCAGCAGCTTGACGGACAGCTCCTACAATGAGCAGTTCTTC.